The present T cell receptor beta chain was sequenced within a study of tissue T cells after allogeneic stem cell transplantation (dated by TCRdb to the early 2020s). For context, the study as a whole: For tissues with multiple samples, a pathologist reviewed H&E sections and gave sequencing priority to samples with histologically apparent lymphocytes. On the human side, the study was prospective and observational, with no blinding or randomization. TCR beta repertoires were profiled across many tissues obtained from research autopsies of patients with and without GVHD, as well as in mouse models of GVHD. Broader findings and caveats from the paper: No blood samples were available for the non-GVHD comparator patients. In both patients and mice, T cells from blood and spleen covered only a limited part of the TCR repertoire found in tissues. Within patients, how anatomically similar the tissues were was a key factor in shaping TCR repertoire composition, regardless of disease or transplant status. Sampling depth was acknowledged as a limitation, and the patient cohort was both small and clinically heterogeneous. Which tissue TCRs were alloreactive or antigen-specific was not determined in the study, and some clones might have been persisting host cells. Few T cell clones were found to be shared across patients, but shared repertoire signatures across patients were revealed in a tissue-specific fashion by motif-based clustering.

Notes on this clone: Its antigen target is currently unknown. No quality values exist for individual bases; no much larger clone is one base distant.

The cysteine opens and the phenylalanine closes a CDR3 of 15 amino acids. Only the CDR3 DNA stays, 45 bases, in frame from base 1. The germline V end is reduced by 1 base and the J end by 4 bases; junction bases left unmatched: 2. The germline V gene encodes CDR1 SGHVS and CDR2 FNYEAQ. The sample's time point label is to be understood as: human tissue collected at research (rapid) autopsy. Three non-HCT comparator patients with other cancers, having at least five GI tract samples and no known GI disease at death, were selected retrospectively. Autopsy tissues, which were obtained after a median post-mortem interval of approximately 8.9 hours, included GI sites from esophagus to rectum, liver, skin and lymphoid organs including spleen. Autopsy specimens were bisected, with one portion flash-frozen in liquid nitrogen and the remainder formalin-fixed, and GI outer muscle layers were removed. To extract genomic DNA from frozen tissues, either the Mag-Bind Blood & Tissue DNA HDQ 96 Kit on a Chemagic 360 or the DNeasy Blood & Tissue Kit was used. Because of concern about red blood cell contamination, extracted DNA was further purified using the Genomic DNA Clean & Concentrator-25 kit.

To prepare the library, the immunoSEQ multiplex PCR assay was applied. TCRbeta CDR3 sequencing was performed at survey depth by Adaptive Biotechnologies, and CDR3 sequences, V/J genes, productive frequency and template counts were reported. Amplification of TCR beta CDR3 regions was performed from genomic DNA rather than from RNA. The study's own analysis went as follows. Jensen-Shannon divergence was used to quantify pairwise repertoire overlap between tissues, with a value of 1 meaning complete divergence and a value of 0 meaning identical repertoires. Tissues were clustered by single-linkage agglomerative hierarchical clustering of pairwise JSD values, and the clustering results were displayed as dendrograms. GLIPH2 was run on all patient samples with simulation_depth 1000, kmer_min_depth 3 and cdr3_length_cutoff 8, and groups with more than two unique CDR3s were retained. A standardized tissue-overlap score was calculated by extrapolating Jaccard GLIPH-group overlap across patients to a standard repertoire size of 1000 clones. To look at how diversity was associated with clinical or experimental variables, linear mixed-effect models were used, with tissue treated as a fixed effect and individual treated as a random effect. Entries here come from immuneACCESS through TCRdb and include only in-frame sequences with V and J called. Some clones fail to appear in such tables; in the studies checked, an unresolved V gene covers under half of the shortfall, and the cause of the remainder is unknown. From that table come the V and J calls and clone size; the DNA was used to work out D and trimming. The sample includes about 5,800 clones, with around 59% observed a single time. The ten most abundant clones make up 20% to 25% of the sample.

The clonotype was recovered from a male donor at least 60 years old with lung cancer. The V gene is TRBV7-6 and the J gene is TRBJ2-3, with 10 central nucleotides matching TRBD2. Here the sequenced sample was tissue from the jejunum, taken at autopsy. At the DNA level, the sequence is TGTGCCAGCAGCTTAGTTGGGACTAGCGCAGATACGCAGTATTTT. Its amino acids are CASSLVGTSADTQYF.